This T cell receptor (beta chain) came from a study of identical twins' blood T cells. Study results and caveats: Environmental influences on twin similarity could not be excluded.

TCR cDNA libraries came from RNA via a modified published protocol. TCRdb re-called the 5' RACE reads with MiXCR, one entry per CDR3 protein. The sample carries 350,000 to 450,000 distinct CDR3 sequences, roughly 30% recorded once. Germline CDR1 reads MNHEY; CDR2 reads SVGAGI. The CDR3 consists of 14 residues. Six healthy women, forming three identical twin pairs, donated samples. This clonotype was seen just once. What it binds is not known. One end of the junction varies from germline; a read error may be responsible. The sequencing input was PBMCs. The sequence derives from a woman aged 18-55 years in good health. The chain recombines TRBV6-5 with TRBJ1-2; no firm D call. The DNA for the CDR3 is TGTGCCAGCAGTTACGCGGCAGCTAACTATGGCTACATCTTC. It encodes CASSYAAANYGYIF.